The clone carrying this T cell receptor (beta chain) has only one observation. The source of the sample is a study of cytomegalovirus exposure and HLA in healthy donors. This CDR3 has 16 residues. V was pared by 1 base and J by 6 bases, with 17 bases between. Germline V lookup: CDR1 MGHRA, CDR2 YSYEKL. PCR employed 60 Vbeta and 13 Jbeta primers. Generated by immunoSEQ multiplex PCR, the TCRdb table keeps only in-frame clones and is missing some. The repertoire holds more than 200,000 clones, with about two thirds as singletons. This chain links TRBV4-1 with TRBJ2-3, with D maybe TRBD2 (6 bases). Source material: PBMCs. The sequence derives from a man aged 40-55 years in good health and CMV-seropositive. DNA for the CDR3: TGCGCCAGCAGCCAAGTGCCGGGACTGCGTCTCGATACGCAGTATTTT. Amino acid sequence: CASSQVPGLRLDTQYF.